This T cell receptor (beta chain) was documented in a study of blood T cell repertoires in COVID-19. As for the study in general: The United States, Italy and Spain supplied acute and convalescent COVID-19 samples.

TCRdb keeps only in-frame clones here, not all; method: immunoSEQ multiplex PCR. The table records some 130,000 clones, about 92% of them present only once. The V gene lost 8 bases and the J gene lost 6 bases, with 18 bases spanning the gap. The V gene's germline CDR1 is MNHEY and CDR2 SMNVEV (reference sequence). This CDR3 contains 14 residues. The TCR sequence derives from a man aged 60 to 69 with COVID-19, enrolled during active disease. The chain carries TRBV27 and TRBJ2-3; possibly TRBD2 for D (5 bases). Material for sequencing was peripheral blood. DNA of the CDR3: TGTGCCAGCTCGGCGAGGGTAAGCCCCGATACGCAGTATTTT. Its translation is CASSARVSPDTQYF.